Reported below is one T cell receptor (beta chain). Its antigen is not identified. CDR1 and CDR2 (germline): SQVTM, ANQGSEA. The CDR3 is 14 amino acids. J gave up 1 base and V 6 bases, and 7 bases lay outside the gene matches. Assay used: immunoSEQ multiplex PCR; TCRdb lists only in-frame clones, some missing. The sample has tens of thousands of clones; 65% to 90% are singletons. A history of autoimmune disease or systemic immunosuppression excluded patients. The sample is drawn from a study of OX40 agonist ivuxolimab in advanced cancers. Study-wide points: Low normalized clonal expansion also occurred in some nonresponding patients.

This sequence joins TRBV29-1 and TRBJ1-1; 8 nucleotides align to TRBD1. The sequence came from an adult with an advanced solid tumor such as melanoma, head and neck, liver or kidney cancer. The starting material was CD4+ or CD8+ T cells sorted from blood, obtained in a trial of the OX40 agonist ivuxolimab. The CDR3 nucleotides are TGCAGCGTAGGACAGGGTCCTGCGAACACTGAAGCTTTCTTT. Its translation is CSVGQGPANTEAFF.